This TCR beta chain was recovered during a study of PD-L1 blockade in urothelial cancer. Study background: Each blood sample yielded a median of 141,255 T cells.

Time point defined: pretreatment peripheral blood. Sequenced by immunoSEQ multiplex PCR; TCRdb stores in-frame clones only, minus some. Here the sample spans some 87,000 clones, around nine tenths being singletons. The germline V gene encodes CDR1 SNHLY and CDR2 FYNNEI. This CDR3 comprises 13 residues. V was clipped by 6 bases and J by 7 bases, with 16 bases between them. The chain is built from TRBV2 and TRBJ2-7; a possible D gene is TRBD2 (5 bases). The TCR was taken from a man aged 55-75 years with urothelial cancer. Source: PBMCs, taken around atezolizumab (anti-PD-L1) treatment. The CDR3 is CASRLTPTGEQYF. CDR3 in DNA: TGTGCCAGCAGACTAACTCCCACGGGGGAGCAGTACTTC. Looking up the rest from reference TRBV2 and TRBJ2-7 gives the full variable domain: EPEVTQTPSHQVTQMGQEVILRCVPISNHLYFYWYRQILGQKVEFLVSFYNNEISEKSEIFDDQFSVERPDGSNFTLKIRSTKLEDSAMYFCASRLTPTGEQYFGPGTRLTVT.